Below, 19 T cell receptor beta chains from the same sample are listed, as sequenced in a study of T cell responses to AZD1222 COVID-19 vaccine. Some clones are missing from TCRdb's copy, which holds only in-frame ones; the method was immunoSEQ multiplex PCR. The sample shows about 260,000 clones, approximately 95% of them seen only once. The source was peripheral blood, collected on day 0 of AZD1222 vaccination. All receptors derive from an adult in good health.

The chain recombines TRBV7-9 with TRBJ2-7; D is unclear. The germline V gene encodes CDR1 SEHNR and CDR2 FQNEAQ (reference sequence). Trimming took off 1 base at V and 2 bases at J, with 3 bases between the two ends. The CDR3 is made up of 12 amino acids. The CDR3 region is CASSLEPYEQYF. CDR3 DNA: TGTGCCAGCAGCTTAGAACCCTACGAGCAGTACTTC.

V gene TRBV28 combines with J gene TRBJ2-1; 8 nucleotides line up with TRBD1. CDR3 length equals 15 residues. The germline CDR1 and CDR2 sequences are MDHEN and SYDVKM. J gave up 8 bases and V 2 bases, and 8 bases lay outside the gene matches. The CDR3, as DNA: TGTGCCAGCAGTTTACTTGGACAGGGTCTGCATGAGCAGTTCTTC. Translated, it gives CASSLLGQGLHEQFF.

V is TRBV28 and J is TRBJ1-3; D uncertain. Germline assignment: CDR1 MDHEN and CDR2 SYDVKM. The CDR3 contains 16 residues. V shed 4 bases and J shed 0 bases, with 13 bases lying between them. CDR3 amino acids: CASSYREQNSGNTIYF. CDR3 in DNA: TGTGCCAGCAGTTACCGAGAGCAGAACTCTGGAAACACCATATATTTT.

This rearrangement joins TRBV5-1 to TRBJ2-3; 8 bases align to TRBD2. The germline V gene encodes CDR1 SGHRS and CDR2 YFSETQ. J gave up 1 base and V 7 bases, and 8 bases lay outside the gene matches. This CDR3 comprises 15 residues. CDR3 sequence (DNA): TGCGCCAGCTCGGGAGGGGGGGCTGGCACAGATACGCAGTATTTT. As protein: CASSGGGAGTDTQYF.

The genes are TRBV7-2 and TRBJ1-1; D perhaps matches TRBD1 (6 bases). This CDR3 has 13 amino acids. CDR1 and CDR2 from the germline V gene are SGHTA and FQGNSA. V was cut by 1 base and J by 11 bases, with 14 bases left in between. In DNA form, the CDR3 reads TGTGCCAGCAGCTTAGGGGCCCGGGGGGCGGCTTTCTTT. Protein sequence: CASSLGARGAAFF. Full variable domain (rest looked up from reference TRBV7-2 and TRBJ1-1): GAGVSQSPSNKVTEKGKDVELRCDPISGHTALYWYRQSLGQGLEFLIYFQGNSAPDKSGLPSDRFSAERTGGSVSTLTIQRTQQEDSAVYLCASSLGARGAAFFGQGTRLTVV.

The chain is built from TRBV15 and TRBJ2-7, with a possible D match to TRBD1 (7 bases). V was clipped by 6 bases and J by 4 bases, with 16 bases between them. The CDR3 consists of 14 residues. From germline, CDR1 is LNHNV and CDR2 YYDKDF (reference sequence). CDR3 amino acids: CATSSQGGSYEQYF. The DNA of the CDR3 is TGTGCCACCAGTAGCCAGGGGGGCTCTTACGAGCAGTACTTC.

The chain couples TRBV7-9 to TRBJ1-4; TRBD1 agrees at 7 bases. CDR1 and CDR2 (germline): SEHNR, FQNEAQ (reference sequence). V lost 5 bases to trimming and J lost 10 bases; unmatched junction nucleotides: 10. The CDR3 is 14 residues long. This CDR3 reads CASSRGQIGGKLFF. DNA for the CDR3: TGTGCCAGCAGCCGGGGACAGATTGGCGGAAAACTGTTTTTT. The variable domain in full, completed from reference TRBV7-9 and TRBJ1-4, reads DTGVSQNPRHKITKRGQNVTFRCDPISEHNRLYWYRQTLGQGPEFLTYFQNEAQLEKSRLLSDRFSAERPKGSFSTLEIQRTEQGDSAMYLCASSRGQIGGKLFFGSGTQLSVL.

With respect to this clone: At the DNA level, this CDR3 is encoded by other sequences in the same sample as well. This sequence joins TRBV28 and TRBJ1-5, with a tentative D call TRBD1 (6 bases). The CDR3 extends over 13 amino acids. The V end was cut by 4 bases, the J end by 2 bases, with 6 bases between. The germline V gene encodes CDR1 MDHEN and CDR2 SYDVKM. DNA of the CDR3: TGTGCCAGCAGTTCAGGGGGCAATCAGCCCCAGCATTTT. Its protein is CASSSGGNQPQHF.

The chain's CDR3 is CASSPPGHNQPQHF. As DNA, the CDR3 is TGTGCCAGCAGCCCGCCGGGACACAATCAGCCCCAGCATTTT. V usage is TRBV7-9 and J usage is TRBJ1-5, with D possibly being TRBD1 (6 bases). The CDR3 runs 14 residues. V dropped 5 bases and J dropped 3 bases, with 11 bases sitting between them. Germline V gene data show CDR1 as SEHNR and CDR2 as FQNEAQ (reference sequence). The variable domain in full, completed from reference TRBV7-9 and TRBJ1-5, reads DTGVSQNPRHKITKRGQNVTFRCDPISEHNRLYWYRQTLGQGPEFLTYFQNEAQLEKSRLLSDRFSAERPKGSFSTLEIQRTEQGDSAMYLCASSPPGHNQPQHFGDGTRLSIL.

The chain has TRBV10-3 and TRBJ2-7, with D possibly being TRBD1 (6 bases). Germline CDR1 ENHRY, CDR2 SYGVKD. The V end lost 7 bases, the J end lost 1 base, and 11 bases lay between the germline ends. The CDR3 has 13 residues. CDR3 sequence (DNA): TGTGCCATCACACGACAGGAGTCCTACGAGCAGTACTTC. Translating it yields CAITRQESYEQYF.

This clone was seen just once. This chain connects TRBV28 to TRBJ2-2; the D is unclear. This CDR3 region has 15 residues. Trimming took off 4 bases at V and 0 bases at J, with 9 bases between the two ends. Germline-derived CDR1 and CDR2 are MDHEN and SYDVKM. The CDR3 DNA is TGTGCCAGCAGTTCGCCCCATACGAACACCGGGGAGCTGTTTTTT. As protein: CASSSPHTNTGELFF.

The rearrangement links TRBV5-6 to TRBJ1-5, with D possibly TRBD1 on 6 matching bases. CDR1 is SGHDT, CDR2 YYEEEE, per germline. The CDR3 totals 17 residues. The germline V and J ends were trimmed by 7 bases and 6 bases, with 26 bases remaining between them. The CDR3 nucleotides read TGTGCCAGCTGCAGGCTTCGCGGGGGGGGCTGTCGTCAGCCCCAGCATTTT. It is translated as CASCRLRGGGCRQPQHF.

The chain's CDR3 is CASSSFWGRNSYEQYF. The CDR3 DNA reads TGTGCCAGCAGTTCTTTCTGGGGGCGGAATTCCTACGAGCAGTACTTC. This chain links TRBV28 with TRBJ2-7; maybe TRBD1 (6 bases). The CDR3 runs to 16 residues. Germline loops: CDR1 MDHEN, CDR2 SYDVKM. V was cut by 4 bases and J by 1 base, with 17 bases left in between. Variable domain in full (rest from reference TRBV28 and TRBJ2-7): DVKVTQSSRYLVKRTGEKVFLECVQDMDHENMFWYRQDPGLGLRLIYFSYDVKMKEKGDIPEGYSVSREKKERFSLILESASTNQTSMYLCASSSFWGRNSYEQYFGPGTRLTVT.

The chain recombines TRBV28 with TRBJ2-7; possibly TRBD2 for D (6 bases). Germline CDR1 is MDHEN and CDR2 is SYDVKM. The CDR3 spans 17 residues. Trimming pared 3 bases from V and 2 bases from J, leaving 20 bases between. The CDR3 DNA sequence: TGTGCCAGCAGTTTCTTCCCTCAGGACTATCGAACCTACGAGCAGTACTTC. Protein: CASSFFPQDYRTYEQYF.

The chain couples TRBV5-1 to TRBJ2-2; possibly TRBD1 or TRBD2 for D (5 bases each). V dropped 0 bases and J dropped 7 bases, with 7 bases sitting between them. The CDR3 runs 13 residues. From germline, CDR1 is SGHRS and CDR2 YFSETQ. CDR3 in DNA: TGCGCCAGCAGCTTGGTGGGGGACGGGGAGCTGTTTTTT. Its translation is CASSLVGDGELFF. The variable domain in full, with the rest retrieved from reference TRBV5-1 and TRBJ2-2, is KAGVTQTPRYLIKTRGQQVTLSCSPISGHRSVSWYQQTPGQGLQFLFEYFSETQRNKGNFPGRFSGRQFSNSRSEMNVSTLELGDSALYLCASSLVGDGELFFGEGSRLTVL.

The chain employs TRBV5-1 and TRBJ2-7; D might be TRBD1 or TRBD2, each matching 5 bases. Germline CDR1 SGHRS, CDR2 YFSETQ. The V end was cut by 6 bases, the J end by 4 bases, with 17 bases between. The CDR3 runs to 14 residues. CDR3: CASTTGTAGYEQYF. Here the CDR3 DNA reads TGCGCCAGCACCACCGGGACGGCTGGTTACGAGCAGTACTTC.

The chain is built from TRBV11-2 and TRBJ1-6; D is possibly TRBD1 (5 bases). The CDR3 covers 15 residues. Germline CDR1 reads SGHAT; CDR2 reads FQNNGV. Trimming took 5 bases from V and 8 from J, leaving 16 bases between them. The CDR3: CASSRPGRQDSPLHF. The CDR3 region has the DNA TGTGCCAGCAGCCGACCGGGACGCCAGGATTCACCCCTCCACTTT. Using reference TRBV11-2 and TRBJ1-6 for the parts outside the CDR3, the full variable domain is EAGVAQSPRYKIIEKRQSVAFWCNPISGHATLYWYQQILGQGPKLLIQFQNNGVVDDSQLPKDRFSAERLKGVDSTLKIQPAKLEDSAVYLCASSRPGRQDSPLHFGNGTRLTVT.

The chain is built from TRBV4-3 and TRBJ1-3, with D perhaps matching TRBD1 (6 bases). V was trimmed by 2 bases and J by 0 bases, leaving 14 bases between them. The CDR3 has 17 residues. Germline assignment: CDR1 LGHNA and CDR2 YSLEER. CDR3 amino acids: CASSQTWGQLSGNTIYF. The DNA of the CDR3 is TGCGCCAGCAGCCAAACCTGGGGGCAGCTCTCTGGAAACACCATATATTTT.

The rearrangement links TRBV19 to TRBJ1-2; 8 positions match TRBD1. The CDR3 is 14 residues long. The germline CDR1 and CDR2 sequences are LNHDA and SQIVND (reference sequence). The V segment lost 9 bases and the J segment 4 bases; nucleotides outside the gene matches: 10. CDR3 sequence: CASRDRSLFYGYTF. CDR3 bases: TGTGCCAGCCGGGACAGGAGTTTATTCTATGGCTACACCTTC.